This T cell receptor beta chain was identified in a study of CD8+ T cells in alopecia areata. Study-wide results and limits: It was observed that many expanded lesional clones persisted in scalp and blood during tofacitinib.

As concerns this clone: Antigen: not known. In the same sample, other DNA sequences code for this CDR3.

The sample's treatment: oral pan-JAK inhibitor, 5-10 mg twice daily. Specimens obtained from alopecia areata patients comprised lesional scalp punch biopsies and peripheral blood. It was cDNA, reverse transcribed from extracted RNA, that served as the sequencing template. Libraries were prepared by immunoSEQ multiplex PCR; TCRdb keeps only in-frame clonotypes and omits some of them. The repertoire has under 200,000 clones, around 60% of them found once; the top ten carry 13% to 15%. This sequence was found in a human donor with alopecia areata. The specimen was CD4+ T cells sorted from blood, collected at week 24, from a patient treated with tofacitinib.

CDR3 nucleotide sequence: TGCAGCGTTGAAGTGGGTAGCAATCAGCCCCAGCATTTT. Translated, it gives CSVEVGSNQPQHF. The chain recombines TRBV29-1 with TRBJ1-5; no reliable D call. The CDR3 consists of 13 residues. Trimming stripped 1 base from V and 0 bases from J, with 4 bases between. The germline gives CDR1 SQVTM, CDR2 ANQGSEA. Together with reference TRBV29-1 and TRBJ1-5, the CDR3 gives the full variable domain: SAVISQKPSRDICQRGTSLTIQCQVDSQVTMMFWYRQQPGQSLTLIATANQGSEATYESGFVIDKFPISRPNLTFSTLTVSNMSPEDSSIYLCSVEVGSNQPQHFGDGTRLSIL.